A selection of T cell receptor beta chains follows, all from one sample in a study of cytomegalovirus exposure and HLA in healthy donors. Measured with immunoSEQ multiplex PCR; TCRdb has only the in-frame clones, and not every one. The table has around 220,000 clones, over 75% seen once. Sequencing was performed on PBMCs. These receptor sequences come from a man aged 18 to 30 in good health and CMV-seronegative. Both conserved end residues are part of each CDR3. The D gene is left open where the match is weak. The size field is filled for only some rows; it gives once, few, many or a size class.

size: -; J: TRBJ2-3; D: TRBD2; V: TRBV4-2; CDR3: CASSHWSRLAGTTDTQYF; DNA: TGTGCCAGCAGCCATTGGTCTAGACTAGCGGGGACAACAGATACGCAGTATTTT
size: few; J: TRBJ2-1; D: TRBD2; V: TRBV11-2; CDR3: CASSPAGLGNEQFF; DNA: TGTGCCAGCAGCCCAGCGGGACTTGGCAATGAGCAGTTCTTC
size: -; J: TRBJ1-4; D: -; V: TRBV7-9; CDR3: CASSPPSLGQNEKLFF; DNA: TGTGCCAGCAGCCCTCCGTCTCTCGGACAGAATGAAAAACTGTTTTTT
size: -; J: TRBJ2-5; D: TRBD1; V: TRBV7-9; CDR3: CASSSPLQGARHEETQYF; DNA: TGTGCCAGCAGCTCCCCCCTACAGGGGGCGCGTCATGAGGAGACCCAGTACTTC
size: -; J: TRBJ1-1; D: -; V: TRBV4-2; CDR3: CASSQEPVLGGAFF; DNA: TGTGCCAGCAGCCAAGAACCAGTCCTAGGAGGCGCTTTCTTT
size: few; J: TRBJ2-3; D: -; V: TRBV6-4; CDR3: CASSDPSTDTQYF; DNA: TGTGCCAGCAGTGACCCTAGCACAGATACGCAGTATTTT
size: -; J: TRBJ2-2; D: TRBD1; V: TRBV28; CDR3: CASRGRQGTVGELFF; DNA: TGTGCCAGCAGGGGGCGACAGGGGACGGTCGGGGAGCTGTTTTTT
size: -; J: TRBJ1-2; D: -; V: TRBV5-6; CDR3: CASSLAGGGYTF; DNA: TGTGCCAGCAGCTTGGCCGGGGGAGGCTACACCTTC
size: once; J: TRBJ2-6; D: -; V: TRBV7-2; CDR3: CASSLLRFGANVLTF; DNA: TGTGCCAGCAGCTTACTAAGATTCGGGGCCAACGTCCTGACTTTC
size: -; J: TRBJ1-1; D: TRBD1; V: TRBV11-2; CDR3: CASSVGQDTEAFF; DNA: TGTGCCAGCAGCGTCGGACAGGACACTGAAGCTTTCTTT
size: -; J: TRBJ1-1; D: TRBD1; V: TRBV12-5; CDR3: CASEAGTGDEAFF; DNA: TGTGCTAGTGAGGCCGGGACAGGGGATGAAGCTTTCTTT
size: once; J: TRBJ1-3; D: -; V: TRBV9; CDR3: CASSLGTWGSGNTIYF; DNA: TGTGCCAGCAGCCTCGGGACTTGGGGCTCTGGAAACACCATATATTTT
size: -; J: TRBJ1-1; D: TRBD1; V: TRBV10-3; CDR3: CAISPNPGQLNTEAFF; DNA: TGTGCCATCAGTCCCAATCCGGGACAGTTGAACACTGAAGCTTTCTTT